A selection of T cell receptor beta chains follows, all from one sample in a study of CD8 T cells in ankylosing spondylitis. TCRdb re-analysed the 5' RACE reads in MiXCR, keeping a single row per CDR3 protein. Among under 250,000 distinct CDR3 sequences, 30% to 40% were seen once, and the ten largest hold around 4.5%. The sample was blood, either unsorted or a sorted T cell fraction (not recorded which). The receptors come from a male donor with ankylosing spondylitis or in good health (not recorded which). CDR3s include the opening cysteine and the closing phenylalanine or tryptophan. A row's size may be missing; if present it is once, few, many or a size class.

>-|TRBV20-1
CSARDNRDFVEQYF
>-|TRBV20-1
CSARVYQGQGGGGYTF
>many|TRBV12-3/TRBV12-4
CASSLAGDEQYF
>-|TRBV2
CASSGGDGNTIYF
>once|TRBV25-1
CASSGPDSWYEQYF
>-|TRBV27
CASRGTKQETQYF
>-|TRBV12-3/TRBV12-4
CASSLVLAGTNTQYF
>few|TRBV27
CASSPRDGPYEQYF
>-|TRBV29-1
CSVAETQGYEQYF
>-|TRBV20-1
CSARGNRGTSPLHF
>few|TRBV7-2
CASSPFLGYDQPQHF
>-|TRBV27
CASSQDPRSNTGELFF
>few|TRBV20-1
CSARDGPNTGELFF
>-|TRBV29-1
CSVVGDRGIYEQYF
>-|TRBV5-1
CASSLLAGDQETQYF
>-|TRBV7-2
CASSSDGPFNQPQHF
>-|TRBV5-1
CASGEGSAGVTDTQYF
>-|TRBV4-2
CASSQAFGGRGRVATNEKLFF